The present entry profiles one T cell receptor (beta chain) with its context. Its antigen is as yet unknown. This specimen comes from a study of shared clonotypes between healthy human individuals. Authors' analysis steps: Sequence data from immunoSEQ were junction-only and lacked quality scores; consequently, filtering differed. TCRdb keeps only in-frame clones here, not all; method: immunoSEQ multiplex PCR. V and J calls plus clone size are reproduced from that table; the DNA served to infer D and trimming. The sample contains fewer than 550,000 clones, about 79% of which appear only once. V lost 5 bases and J 4 bases, leaving 8 bases between the germline ends. The CDR3 is 12 amino acids. CDR1 is SGHTA, CDR2 FQGNSA, per germline. Regarding the study as a whole: It was expected that sequencing depth would affect clonotype sharing among donors.

The chain uses TRBV7-2 and TRBJ1-2; D is uncertain. Sequencing input: PBMCs. The TCR originated in a woman in her thirties or forties in good health. Some clones in this sample may be carry-over from other donors' samples. The CDR3 reads CASSRAAYGYTF. The CDR3 nucleotides are TGTGCCAGCAGCAGGGCTGCCTATGGCTACACCTTC.